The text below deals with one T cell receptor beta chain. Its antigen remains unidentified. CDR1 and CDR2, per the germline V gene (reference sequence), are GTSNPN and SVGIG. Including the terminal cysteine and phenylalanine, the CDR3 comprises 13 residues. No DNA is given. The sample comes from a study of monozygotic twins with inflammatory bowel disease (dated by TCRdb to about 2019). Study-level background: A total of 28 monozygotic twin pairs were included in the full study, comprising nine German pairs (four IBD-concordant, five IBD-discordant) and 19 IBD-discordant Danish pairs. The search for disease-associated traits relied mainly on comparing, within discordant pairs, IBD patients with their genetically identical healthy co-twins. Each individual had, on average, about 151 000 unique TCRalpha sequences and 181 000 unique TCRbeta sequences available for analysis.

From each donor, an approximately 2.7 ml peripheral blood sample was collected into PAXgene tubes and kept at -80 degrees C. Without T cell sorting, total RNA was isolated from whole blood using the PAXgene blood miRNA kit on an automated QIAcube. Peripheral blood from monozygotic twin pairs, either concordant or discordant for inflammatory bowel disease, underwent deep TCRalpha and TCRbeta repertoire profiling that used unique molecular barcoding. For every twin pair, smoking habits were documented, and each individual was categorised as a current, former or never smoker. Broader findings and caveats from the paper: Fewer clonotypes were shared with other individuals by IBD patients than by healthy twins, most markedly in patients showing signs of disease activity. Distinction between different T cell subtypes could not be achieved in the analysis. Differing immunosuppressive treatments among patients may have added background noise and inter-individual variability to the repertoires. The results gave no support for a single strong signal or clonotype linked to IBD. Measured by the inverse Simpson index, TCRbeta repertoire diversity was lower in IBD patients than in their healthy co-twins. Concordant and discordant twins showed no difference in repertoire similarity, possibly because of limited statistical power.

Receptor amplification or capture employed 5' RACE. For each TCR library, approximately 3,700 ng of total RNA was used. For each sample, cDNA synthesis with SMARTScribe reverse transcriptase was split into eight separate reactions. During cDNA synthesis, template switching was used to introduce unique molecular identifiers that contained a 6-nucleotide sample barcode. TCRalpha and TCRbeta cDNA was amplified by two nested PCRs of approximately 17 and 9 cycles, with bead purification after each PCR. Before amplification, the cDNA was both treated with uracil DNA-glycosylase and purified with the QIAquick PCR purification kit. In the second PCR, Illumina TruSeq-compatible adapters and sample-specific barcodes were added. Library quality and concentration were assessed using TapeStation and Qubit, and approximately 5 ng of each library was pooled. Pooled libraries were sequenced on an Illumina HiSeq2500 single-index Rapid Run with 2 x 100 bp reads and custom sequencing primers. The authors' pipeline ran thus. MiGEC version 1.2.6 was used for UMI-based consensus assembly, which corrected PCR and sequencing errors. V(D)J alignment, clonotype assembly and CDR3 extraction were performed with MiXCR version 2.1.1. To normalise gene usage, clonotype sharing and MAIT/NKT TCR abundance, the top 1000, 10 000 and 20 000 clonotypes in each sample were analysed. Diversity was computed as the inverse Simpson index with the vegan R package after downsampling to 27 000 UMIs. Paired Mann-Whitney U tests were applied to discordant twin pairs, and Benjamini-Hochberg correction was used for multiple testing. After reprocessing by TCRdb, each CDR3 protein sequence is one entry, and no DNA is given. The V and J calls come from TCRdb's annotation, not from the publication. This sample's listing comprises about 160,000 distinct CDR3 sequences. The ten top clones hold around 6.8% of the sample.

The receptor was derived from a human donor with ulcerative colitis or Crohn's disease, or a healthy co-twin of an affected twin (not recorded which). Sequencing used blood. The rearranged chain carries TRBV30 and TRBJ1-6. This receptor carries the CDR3 CAWRWGRDSPLHF.